These 5 T cell receptor beta chains were all obtained from the same sample, sequenced in a study of T cells in Graves' hyperthyroidism and ophthalmopathy (dated by TCRdb to the late 2010s). The method behind the library was multiplex PCR. Reads for this sample came from an Illumina HiSeq 2000. The TCR beta CDR3 regions were amplified from the RNA transcripts. For the first round of RT-PCR on the TCR CDR3, the HTBI primer set was used together with the Qiagen OneStep RT-PCR kit. The public sequencing data were trimmed at Q25 with fastp and processed into clonotypes with MiXCR by TCRdb, which kept only in-frame beta chains. CDR3 protein duplicates are merged, each entry listing the most common genes and DNA. This sample lists 300,000 or so distinct CDR3 sequences; 20% to 25% were detected once. The ten biggest clones cover under 55% of the sample. Sequencing input: blood. Receptor source: a woman aged 45-59 years with Graves' hyperthyroidism.

This clonotype has at least ten counts. The J gene is TRBJ2-1, the V gene TRBV20-1; 7 bases line up with TRBD1. Germline V CDR1 and CDR2: DFQATT, SNEGSKA (reference sequence). V dropped 6 bases and J dropped 0; count of bases not matched to a gene: 8. The CDR3 length is 15 residues. CDR3: CSAWDSLSSYNEQFF. The CDR3 bases are TGCAGTGCGTGGGACAGCCTCAGCTCCTACAATGAGCAGTTCTTC.

Notes on this clonotype: Given a much more abundant clone one base away, this may be a read error. V usage is TRBV29-1 and J usage is TRBJ2-7, with D perhaps TRBD1 (5 bases). With 4 bases removed from V and 4 bases from J, the gap between germline ends came to 8 bases. Germline values: CDR1 SQVTM, CDR2 ANQGSEA. The CDR3 length is 11 residues. CDR3 DNA sequence: TGCAGCGTTGTACAGGAGTACGAGCAGTACTTC. Amino acids: CSVVQEYEQYF.

This clonotype was counted at least ten times. This chain uses TRBV11-3 with TRBJ2-3, with D maybe TRBD2 (5 bases). CDR1 is SGHNT, CDR2 YENEEA, per germline. Deletions cut 4 bases from V and 1 base from J, with 12 bases between. The CDR3 length is 15 residues. CDR3 DNA sequence: TGTGCCAGCAGCTCCACAGCGGCGGGCACAGATACGCAGTATTTT. Protein product: CASSSTAAGTDTQYF.

This clonotype has a count of ten or more. CDR3 sequence: CAIREREENEQFF. The DNA for the CDR3 is TGTGCCATCAGAGAGCGGGAGGAAAATGAGCAGTTCTTC. The gene calls are TRBV10-3 and TRBJ2-1; 9 bases align to TRBD2. J was trimmed by 7 bases and V by 6 bases; bases with no gene match: 4. Germline V gene data show CDR1 as ENHRY and CDR2 as SYGVKD. The CDR3 loop spans 13 amino acids.

This sequence joins TRBV6-6 and TRBJ1-2; 8 bases agree with TRBD1. Looked up from germline, CDR1 is MNHNY and CDR2 is SVGAGI (reference sequence). Trimming removed 2 bases from V and 0 bases from J; junction bases left unmatched: 5. The CDR3 has 16 amino acids. CDR3 coding DNA: TGTGCCAGCAGTTACCAGACGGACAGGGCTAACTATGGCTACACCTTC. Protein: CASSYQTDRANYGYTF.